This T cell receptor (beta chain) appears in the sequencing data of a study of T cell changes during pregnancy in multiple sclerosis. CDR1 and CDR2 from the germline V gene are SGHVS and FNYEAQ. Deletions cut 1 base from V and 4 bases from J, with 7 bases between. The CDR3 loop spans 14 amino acids. TCRdb keeps only in-frame clones here, not all; method: immunoSEQ multiplex PCR. The repertoire holds roughly 100,000 clones, with 91% as singletons. Sequenced here: peripheral blood, sampled after pregnancy. This TCR derives from a female donor in good health, enrolled as a control in a pregnancy study. V is TRBV7-6 and J is TRBJ2-2; possibly TRBD1 for D (5 bases). This chain's CDR3 is CASSLDRSTGELFF. For the CDR3, the DNA is TGTGCCAGCAGCTTAGACAGGTCCACCGGGGAGCTGTTTTTT.